These T cell receptor beta chains were read from a single sample in a study of patients and donors after allogeneic stem cell transplantation. One entry per CDR3 protein results from TCRdb running MiXCR on the RT-PCR reads. This table holds some 880,000 distinct CDR3 sequences, approximately 18% found once. Sequencing was performed on blood, either unsorted or a sorted T cell fraction (not recorded which). These receptors all come from a human donor who was either an allogeneic HSCT recipient or a stem cell or donor lymphocyte infusion donor (not recorded which). It is not recorded whose cells these are; they may come from a transplant donor. CDR3s include the opening cysteine and the closing phenylalanine or tryptophan. A D gene is named only where the DNA matches it firmly. Clone size is stated in some rows and not others, as once, few, many or a class when expanded.

cdr3_length	d_call	v_call	clone_size	j_call	cdr3_nt	cdr3_aa
16	NA	TRBV18	NA	TRBJ1-3	TGTGCCAGCTCACCATCCGACAGGCGCTCTGGAAACACCATATATTTT	CASSPSDRRSGNTIYF
14	NA	TRBV12-3/TRBV12-4	NA	TRBJ1-5	TGTGCCAGCAGTTTCGGCAGCCCTAATCAGCCCCAGCATTTT	CASSFGSPNQPQHF
17	NA	TRBV5-1	NA	TRBJ1-1	TGCGCCAGCAGCTTCCTGTTTGGGGGCGTTTCGGACACTGAAGCTTTCTTT	CASSFLFGGVSDTEAFF
16	TRBD2	TRBV2	few	TRBJ2-3	TGTGCCAGCAGGGCCTTAGCGGGGGGAAGCACAGATACGCAGTATTTT	CASRALAGGSTDTQYF
15	NA	TRBV11-2	few	TRBJ1-4	TGTGCCAGCAGCTTGACAGCTGCAACTAATGAAAAACTGTTTTTT	CASSLTAATNEKLFF
15	NA	TRBV7-2	few	TRBJ2-3	TGTGCCAGCAGCTCACAAATAGGGGCGCAGGATACGCAGTATTTT	CASSSQIGAQDTQYF
14	TRBD1	TRBV5-6	few	TRBJ2-3	TGTGCCAGCAGCGCGACAGGGGGCGCAGATACGCAGTATTTT	CASSATGGADTQYF
16	TRBD1	TRBV12-3/TRBV12-4	many	TRBJ2-7	TGTGCCAGCAGCCCTTTCACAGGGGGCAGTTTCTACGAGCAGTACTTC	CASSPFTGGSFYEQYF
13	TRBD2	TRBV6-2/TRBV6-3	NA	TRBJ2-1	TGTGCCAGCAGCAGGATGGGGGGGGGTGAGCAGTTCTTC	CASSRMGGGEQFF
13	NA	TRBV20-1	few	TRBJ2-5	TGCAGTGCTAGAGCCCGGGGGCAAGAGACCCAGTACTTC	CSARARGQETQYF
15	TRBD1	TRBV24-1	few	TRBJ2-2	TGTGCCACCAGTGATAACAGGGGGAACACCGGGGAGCTGTTTTTT	CATSDNRGNTGELFF
15	NA	TRBV5-5	NA	TRBJ2-7	TGTGCCAGCAGCTTGGCCAACCAGGGAACCTACGAGCAGTACTTC	CASSLANQGTYEQYF
15	TRBD2	TRBV27	few	TRBJ2-1	TGTGCCAGCAGTTTCGGTAGCGGGACGAACAATGAGCAGTTCTTC	CASSFGSGTNNEQFF
11	NA	TRBV29-1	many	TRBJ2-7	TGCAGCGTTTTTCTCTCCTACGAGCAGTACTTC	CSVFLSYEQYF
13	NA	TRBV9	NA	TRBJ2-1	TGTGCCAGCAGCGTAGGGGTACGCAATGAGCAGTTCTTC	CASSVGVRNEQFF
13	NA	TRBV6-2/TRBV6-3	NA	TRBJ1-2	TGTGCCAGCAGTGGAACAGTAACCTATGGCTACACCTTC	CASSGTVTYGYTF
16	NA	TRBV5-6	few	TRBJ2-3	TGTGCCAGCAGCGTCCGACGACAGCCTAGCACAGATACGCAGTATTTT	CASSVRRQPSTDTQYF
13	NA	TRBV5-1	NA	TRBJ2-3	TGTGCCAGCAGCGGGACAGTCACAGATACGCAGTATTTT	CASSGTVTDTQYF
16	NA	TRBV12-3/TRBV12-4	few	TRBJ2-7	TGTGCCAGCAGCCCCCTTTATGTTGGCAGGACCTACGAGCAGTACTTC	CASSPLYVGRTYEQYF
15	NA	TRBV19	few	TRBJ2-3	TGTGCCAGTAGTAATGGCGGACAGCTCACAGATACGCAGTATTTT	CASSNGGQLTDTQYF
16	NA	TRBV4-1	NA	TRBJ2-3	TGCGCCAGCAGCCAAGATTCGGGACCTGAGGGGGATACGCAGTATTTT	CASSQDSGPEGDTQYF
14	TRBD1	TRBV29-1	many	TRBJ2-1	TGCAGCGACTCCCTAGGGGGCGACTACAATGAGCAGTTCTTC	CSDSLGGDYNEQFF
16	TRBD2	TRBV24-1	NA	TRBJ2-2	TGTGCCACCAGTAAACCTAGCGGGAGAGGTTCCGGGGAGCTGTTTTTT	CATSKPSGRGSGELFF
17	TRBD2	TRBV7-3	many	TRBJ2-2	TGTGCCAGCAGCTACCGCCTGGGACTAGGAGACACCGGGGAGCTGTTTTTT	CASSYRLGLGDTGELFF
17	TRBD2	TRBV12-3/TRBV12-4	NA	TRBJ2-1	TGTGCCAGCAGTGGACTAGCGGGAGGGCCGGCTGTTGATGAGCAGTTCTTC	CASSGLAGGPAVDEQFF
16	TRBD2	TRBV3-1	NA	TRBJ2-7	TGTGCCAGCAGCCAACCGGGACTAGCGGGACCCCTGGAGCAGTACTTC	CASSQPGLAGPLEQYF
15	NA	TRBV5-1	NA	TRBJ1-1	TGCGCCAGCAGCCGGACGACAGGTCGGAACACTGAAGCTTTCTTT	CASSRTTGRNTEAFF
15	TRBD2	TRBV7-3	many	TRBJ2-1	TGTGCCAGCAGTCTGACACTAGCGGGGTACAATGAGCAGTTCTTC	CASSLTLAGYNEQFF
14	NA	TRBV19	NA	TRBJ2-2	TGTGCCAGTAGTTGGGGGTTAGACACCGGGGAGCTGTTTTTT	CASSWGLDTGELFF
19	TRBD1	TRBV9	NA	TRBJ1-6	TGTGCCAGCAGCCCCTTCCCAGGGGGTAAGAATTCCTATAATTCACCCCTCCACTTT	CASSPFPGGKNSYNSPLHF
15	TRBD1	TRBV20-1	NA	TRBJ1-1	TGCAGTGCTAGAGACTCAGACAGGGGGAACACTGAAGCTTTCTTT	CSARDSDRGNTEAFF
15	NA	TRBV4-2	many	TRBJ1-2	TGTGCCAGCAGCCAATTGAGTTCAGGGGCCTATGGCTACACCTTC	CASSQLSSGAYGYTF
16	TRBD1	TRBV6-5	few	TRBJ1-1	TGTGCCAGCAGTTATCATACGACAGGGGAGAACACTGAAGCTTTCTTT	CASSYHTTGENTEAFF
15	TRBD2	TRBV5-1	NA	TRBJ2-1	TGCGCCAGCAGATATAGCGGGAGCTCCTACAATGAGCAGTTCTTC	CASRYSGSSYNEQFF
14	TRBD1	TRBV9	few	TRBJ2-7	TGTGCCAGCAGCGTGGGGACAGCTTCCTACGAGCAGTACTTC	CASSVGTASYEQYF
17	TRBD2	TRBV6-2/TRBV6-3	few	TRBJ2-5	TGTGCCAGCAGTTCCACTCGTGACGGGGGGATCCAAGAGACCCAGTACTTC	CASSSTRDGGIQETQYF
15	NA	TRBV12-3/TRBV12-4	NA	TRBJ1-6	TGTGCCAGCAGCCCAGTCGTGGTCCCGCATTCACCCCTCCACTTT	CASSPVVVPHSPLHF
12	NA	TRBV5-1	few	TRBJ2-7	TGCGCCAGCAGGGATGCGGTTCACGAGCAGTACTTC	CASRDAVHEQYF
20	TRBD1	TRBV4-3	few	TRBJ2-1	TGCGCCAGCAGCCAGGGTCCGGGACAGGGGTTACCTCGCTCCTACAATGAGCAGTTCTTC	CASSQGPGQGLPRSYNEQFF
12	NA	TRBV29-1	NA	TRBJ1-2	TGCAGCGTCCAAAGGGGGGTCTATGGCTACACCTTC	CSVQRGVYGYTF
15	TRBD1	TRBV4-3	few	TRBJ1-5	TGCGCCAGCAGCCAAGGGACAGGAGGGGATCAGCCCCAGCATTTT	CASSQGTGGDQPQHF
15	TRBD2	TRBV20-1	NA	TRBJ2-1	TGCAGTGCTAGAGATCCTAGCGGGACTAACAATGAGCAGTTCTTC	CSARDPSGTNNEQFF
16	NA	TRBV7-3	many	TRBJ2-1	TGTGCCAGCAGCTTAATTCTGGGGAGCTCCTACAATGAGCAGTTCTTC	CASSLILGSSYNEQFF
13	NA	TRBV7-3	many	TRBJ2-1	TGTGCCAGCAGCTTTAAGGGGGGCAATGAGCAGTTCTTC	CASSFKGGNEQFF
13	NA	TRBV7-9	few	TRBJ1-2	TGTGCCAGCAGCTTAGATTTAGCGGAAACCTACACCTTC	CASSLDLAETYTF
13	NA	TRBV7-2	few	TRBJ1-1	TGTGCCAGCAGCTGGGGCGTGGGTTCCGAAGCTTTCTTT	CASSWGVGSEAFF
16	TRBD1	TRBV12-3/TRBV12-4	NA	TRBJ1-6	TGTGCCAGCAGTCGGGGGACAGGGTCAATCAATTCACCCCTCCACTTT	CASSRGTGSINSPLHF
15	NA	TRBV7-2	NA	TRBJ1-2	TGTGCCAGCAGCCTTGAAGGGGCCCGCTACTATGGCTACACCTTC	CASSLEGARYYGYTF